One sample yielded the 21 T cell receptor beta chains listed below, sequenced in a study of cytomegalovirus exposure and HLA in healthy donors. The PCR employed 60 Vbeta primers together with 13 Jbeta primers. Assay: immunoSEQ multiplex PCR; the TCRdb copy retains only in-frame clones and omits some. The table shows roughly 180,000 clones, with 78% occurring only once. Specimen: PBMCs. The receptors shown here come from a woman aged 45-65 years in good health and CMV-seropositive.

J is TRBJ1-2 and V is TRBV14; D might be TRBD1 (5 bases). This CDR3 comprises 19 residues. V lost 1 base and J 4 bases, leaving 25 bases between the germline ends. Germline CDR1 reads SGHDN; CDR2 reads FVKESK. The CDR3 DNA reads TGTGCCAGCAGCCAAGGGTCGGGGGAAAGTTTGACGGGGATCTATGGCTACACCTTC. Amino acid sequence: CASSQGSGESLTGIYGYTF.

The chain joins TRBV6-5 to TRBJ2-4, with D unclear. V was trimmed by 6 bases and J by 5 bases, leaving 11 bases between them. This CDR3 has 13 amino acids. CDR1 and CDR2 (germline): MNHEY, SVGAGI. CDR3 region: CASSRGRENIQYF. The CDR3 region has the DNA TGTGCCAGCAGCCGCGGAAGAGAAAACATTCAGTACTTC.

V gene TRBV27 combines with J gene TRBJ2-2; TRBD2 matches 8 bases. Germline V gene sequence: CDR1 MNHEY, CDR2 SMNVEV (reference sequence). J gave up 4 bases and V 7 bases, and 5 bases lay outside the gene matches. This CDR3 contains 14 residues. The CDR3 region is CASIGRGGTGELFF. CDR3 sequence (DNA): TGTGCCAGCATCGGTCGGGGGGGCACCGGGGAGCTGTTTTTT.

The chain has TRBV13 and TRBJ2-3; D is possibly TRBD2 (7 bases). CDR1 is PRHDT and CDR2 is FYEKMQ in the germline V gene (reference sequence). CDR3 size: 15 residues. Trimming pared 5 bases from V and 4 bases from J, leaving 16 bases between. DNA of the CDR3: TGTGCCAGCAGCCCGAGGGGGGGCCCTGCAGATACGCAGTATTTT. Translation gives CASSPRGGPADTQYF. The variable domain in full, completed from reference TRBV13 and TRBJ2-3, reads AAGVIQSPRHLIKEKRETATLKCYPIPRHDTVYWYQQGPGQDPQFLISFYEKMQSDKGSIPDRFSAQQFSDYHSELNMSSLELGDSALYFCASSPRGGPADTQYFGPGTRLTVL.

This clone has a handful of counts. V and J are TRBV7-8 and TRBJ2-1; D is perhaps TRBD2 (7 bases). V lost 5 bases to trimming and J lost 6 bases, with 20 bases between them. This CDR3 spans 16 amino acids. CDR1 is SGHVS, CDR2 FQNEAQ, per germline. The CDR3 nucleotides read TGTGCCAGCAGCCCGCCGGCGCGGGGGCCCCTCAATGAGCAGTTCTTC. This gives the protein CASSPPARGPLNEQFF. Using reference TRBV7-8 and TRBJ2-1 for the parts outside the CDR3, the full variable domain is GAGVSQSPRYKVAKRGQDVALRCDPISGHVSLFWYQQALGQGPEFLTYFQNEAQLDKSGLPSDRFFAERPEGSVSTLKIQRTQQEDSAVYLCASSPPARGPLNEQFFGPGTRLTVL.

The rearrangement links TRBV27 to TRBJ2-7; 10 bases fit TRBD1. V was clipped by 8 bases and J by 1 base; unmatched bases: 8. Per the germline V gene, CDR1 is MNHEY and CDR2 is SMNVEV (reference sequence). The CDR3 runs to 15 residues. In nucleotides, the CDR3 is TGTGCCAGCCGAAACTTGGGACAGGGGTCCTACGAGCAGTACTTC. Translation gives CASRNLGQGSYEQYF.

The chain links TRBV10-1 to TRBJ2-7; 8 bases map to TRBD1. The germline V gene has CDR1 WNHNN and CDR2 SYGVQD (reference sequence). The CDR3 has 15 amino acids. V was pared by 5 bases and J by 0 bases, with 6 bases of the junction left unmatched. CDR3 nucleotides: TGCGCCAGCAGTTCCCGGGACAGGCCCTCCTACGAGCAGTACTTC. Protein product: CASSSRDRPSYEQYF.

The chain has TRBV6-5 and TRBJ1-5; 7 nucleotides match TRBD1. CDR3 length: 14 amino acids. V lost 6 bases to trimming and J lost 7 bases; unmatched junction nucleotides: 9. The germline gives CDR1 MNHEY, CDR2 SVGAGI. CDR3 sequence (DNA): TGTGCCAGCAGACCCACAGGGGTAGAACAGCCCCAGCATTTT. This codes for CASRPTGVEQPQHF.

The V call is TRBV11-2, the J call TRBJ1-1; D uncertain. Per germline, CDR1 SGHAT and CDR2 FQNNGV. The CDR3 runs to 13 residues. V was pared by 3 bases and J by 2 bases, with 7 bases between. The CDR3 region has the DNA TGTGCCAGCAGCTTTGGCGGTAACACTGAAGCTTTCTTT. Translated, it gives CASSFGGNTEAFF. Full variable domain (missing parts from reference TRBV11-2 and TRBJ1-1): EAGVAQSPRYKIIEKRQSVAFWCNPISGHATLYWYQQILGQGPKLLIQFQNNGVVDDSQLPKDRFSAERLKGVDSTLKIQPAKLEDSAVYLCASSFGGNTEAFFGQGTRLTVV.

V usage is TRBV7-3 and J usage is TRBJ2-7; 8 bases agree with TRBD2. Germline lookup yields CDR1 SGHTA and CDR2 FQGTGA. The CDR3 covers 16 residues. Trimming removed 5 bases from V and 2 bases from J; junction bases left unmatched: 11. CDR3 protein: CASSPSGGAGTYEQYF. In DNA form, the CDR3 reads TGTGCCAGCAGCCCCTCCGGGGGGGCAGGAACCTACGAGCAGTACTTC.

This sequence joins TRBV7-9 and TRBJ2-7; the match to TRBD2 covers 7 bases. The J segment lost 3 bases and the V segment lost 1 base, leaving 6 bases of the junction unmatched. Germline V gene sequence: CDR1 SEHNR, CDR2 FQNEAQ (reference sequence). The CDR3 length is 15 residues. CDR3 nucleotide sequence: TGTGCCAGCAGCTTAGTAATAGGGACTAACTACGAGCAGTACTTC. This translates into CASSLVIGTNYEQYF.

The genes are TRBV7-6 and TRBJ1-3; 8 nucleotides align to TRBD1. This CDR3 has 16 amino acids. V trimming: 4 bases; J trimming: 3 bases; junction bases outside the gene matches: 8. Germline CDR1 is SGHVS and CDR2 is FNYEAQ. The CDR3 DNA reads TGTGCCAGCAGCTCACCAGGGGGCGGTTTTGGAAACACCATATATTTT. It specifies CASSSPGGGFGNTIYF.

The chain uses TRBV30 and TRBJ1-2; 7 bases agree with TRBD1. The CDR3 has 13 amino acids. The V and J ends lost 4 bases and 1 base, in that order; junction bases with no gene match: 3. From germline, CDR1 is GTSNPN and CDR2 SVGIG (reference sequence). The CDR3 here is CAWTGGLNYGYTF. The CDR3 DNA reads as TGTGCCTGGACAGGGGGGCTTAACTATGGCTACACCTTC.

V is TRBV5-5 and J is TRBJ1-5; D not certain. Looked up from germline, CDR1 is SGHKS and CDR2 is YYEKEE (reference sequence). This CDR3 spans 15 amino acids. V lost 1 base and J lost 2, with 10 bases in between. CDR3: CASSLLAGGNQPQHF. In DNA, the CDR3 is TGTGCCAGCAGCTTGTTAGCCGGGGGCAATCAGCCCCAGCATTTT.

The rearrangement joins TRBV6-1 to TRBJ1-6; no firm D call. This CDR3 region has 13 residues. The ends were cut back, 4 bases at V and 11 bases at J, with 12 bases in the middle. CDR1 and CDR2 from the germline V gene are MNHNS and SASEGT. The CDR3 DNA reads TGTGCCAGCAGTGGCCGGCCGCAGGCACCCCTCCACTTT. Its protein is CASSGRPQAPLHF.

This clone was detected once. The V call is TRBV7-6, the J call TRBJ2-5; a possible D gene is TRBD2 (6 bases). Germline loops: CDR1 SGHVS, CDR2 FNYEAQ. The CDR3 is 16 amino acids. V lost 3 bases, J lost 6 bases, and 20 bases lay in between. The CDR3 loop reads CASSFRASDSGQTQYF. The CDR3, as DNA: TGTGCCAGCAGCTTTCGGGCTAGCGATAGTGGGCAGACCCAGTACTTC.

The chain uses TRBV13 and TRBJ1-2; weak D call: TRBD1 (5 bases). V was shortened by 2 bases and J by 4 bases, with 8 bases between the two germline ends. There are 13 residues in the CDR3. The germline V gene encodes CDR1 PRHDT and CDR2 FYEKMQ (reference sequence). CDR3 in amino acids: CASSLRGFYGYTF. DNA of the CDR3: TGTGCCAGCAGCTTAAGGGGTTTCTATGGCTACACCTTC. Full variable domain (outside the CDR3, taken from reference TRBV13 and TRBJ1-2): AAGVIQSPRHLIKEKRETATLKCYPIPRHDTVYWYQQGPGQDPQFLISFYEKMQSDKGSIPDRFSAQQFSDYHSELNMSSLELGDSALYFCASSLRGFYGYTFGSGTRLTVV.

Worth noting for this clone: One end of the junction varies from germline; a read error may be responsible. The V and J genes are TRBV7-9 and TRBJ2-5, with no clear D. CDR3 length: 15 amino acids. CDR1 and CDR2 (germline): SEHNR, FQNEAQ (reference sequence). CDR3 sequence (DNA): TGTTCCAGCAGTTCCACGGCAGTGGGCGCAGAGACCCAGTACTTC. Translation: CSSSSTAVGAETQYF.

Concerning this clone: Additional DNA sequences in this sample encode the identical CDR3. The chain links TRBV27 to TRBJ1-1; 7 positions match TRBD1. Germline CDR1 MNHEY, CDR2 SMNVEV (reference sequence). This CDR3 region has 14 residues. V was clipped by 2 bases and J by 4 bases; unmatched bases: 4. DNA of the CDR3: TGTGCCAGCAGTTTAAGAGGGGGCATCACTGAAGCTTTCTTT. Amino acids: CASSLRGGITEAFF.

This sequence joins TRBV9 and TRBJ2-3; 10 positions match TRBD2. This CDR3 region has 16 residues. J lost 3 bases, V lost 3 bases, and 7 bases had no gene match. The germline CDR1 and CDR2 sequences are SGDLS and YYNGEE. The CDR3 loop is CASSGPSGGLTDTQYF. The DNA of the CDR3 is TGTGCCAGCAGCGGCCCTAGCGGGGGATTAACAGATACGCAGTATTTT.

J is TRBJ2-7 and V is TRBV30; D is uncertain. Germline V CDR1 and CDR2: GTSNPN, SVGIG (reference sequence). The ends were cut back, 0 bases at V and 7 bases at J, with 16 bases in the middle. The CDR3 runs 14 residues. The CDR3 DNA follows: TGTGCCTGGAGTGTAGGCCCGGGTAGTAAAGAGCAGTACTTC. Its protein product is CAWSVGPGSKEQYF.